What follows is one T cell receptor beta chain and its context. Its antigen is undetermined. These data are taken from a study of T cell repertoires in cytomegalovirus infection. Regarding the study as a whole: CMV-specific HLA-C-restricted TCR beta clonotypes dominated the ex vivo response.

CDR3 length: 14 amino acids. Germline V gene sequence: CDR1 MDHEN, CDR2 SYDVKM. V shed 7 bases and J shed 6 bases, with 16 bases lying between them. One entry per CDR3 protein results from TCRdb running MiXCR on the reads. The sample records approximately 910,000 distinct CDR3 sequences, 31% being singletons. This clonotype was obtained from a human donor in good health (CMV status not recorded). Some clones in this sample may be carry-over from other donors' samples. This rearrangement joins TRBV28 to TRBJ2-1; D may be TRBD1 or TRBD2 (5 bases each). Sequenced material: cultured CD8+ T cells from PBMCs, taken from culture after CMV antigen stimulation. The CDR3, as DNA: TGTGCCAGCAAAATAGGGGACGCCCCCAATGAGCAGTTCTTC. It is translated as CASKIGDAPNEQFF.